The rows below give T cell receptor beta chains drawn from one sample of a study of Ad26.COV2.S vaccination and SARS-CoV-2 variants. The protocol was immunoSEQ multiplex PCR, while the TCRdb copy is restricted to in-frame clones and leaves out a portion. The profile shows more than 350,000 clones, more than 80% of them singletons. This specimen was peripheral blood, taken in a trial of Ad26.COV2.S vaccine versus placebo. The receptors come from a person aged 18 to 59 who received the Ad26.COV2.S COVID-19 vaccine or a placebo. The CDR3 runs from the conserved cysteine through the conserved F or W. The D gene is left open where the match is weak. Only some rows state a clone size, as once, few, many or a class for expanded clones.

J gene | clone size | V gene | D gene | CDR3 protein | CDR3 DNA
TRBJ1-1 | once | TRBV5-1 | TRBD1 | CASSAGTGGSLITEAFF | TGCGCCAGCAGTGCCGGGACAGGGGGCTCGCTGATCACTGAAGCTTTCTTT
TRBJ1-1 | NA | TRBV6-5 | NA | CASRRNTEAFF | TGTGCCAGCAGGCGGAACACTGAAGCTTTCTTT
TRBJ2-2 | once | TRBV7-3 | NA | CASSLGGSLTTGELFF | TGTGCCAGCAGCTTAGGGGGTTCCCTCACCACCGGGGAGCTGTTTTTT
TRBJ1-1 | NA | TRBV6-5 | NA | CASTNSGLNTEAFF | TGTGCCAGCACCAACTCCGGACTGAACACTGAAGCTTTCTTT
TRBJ2-1 | NA | TRBV7-2 | NA | CASSLARYNEQFF | TGTGCCAGCAGCTTAGCGCGTTACAATGAGCAGTTCTTC
TRBJ2-1 | NA | TRBV11-2 | TRBD2 | CASSLGRPAGEVTYNEQFF | TGTGCCAGCAGCTTAGGGCGGCCAGCGGGAGAGGTCACCTACAATGAGCAGTTCTTC
TRBJ2-2 | NA | TRBV27 | NA | CASSPRTAGELFF | TGTGCCAGCAGTCCTCGGACGGCCGGGGAGCTGTTTTTT
TRBJ1-4 | few | TRBV2 | NA | CASSVTWAHRFF | TGTGCCAGCAGTGTAACCTGGGCTCACCGGTTTTTT
TRBJ2-5 | NA | TRBV4-1 | TRBD2 | CASSQVLAGGPYQETQYF | TGCGCCAGCAGCCAAGTACTAGCGGGAGGGCCGTACCAAGAGACCCAGTACTTC
TRBJ1-1 | NA | TRBV30 | NA | CATYRFTEAFF | TGTGCCACCTACAGATTCACTGAAGCTTTCTTT
TRBJ1-1 | NA | TRBV6-2/TRBV6-3 | NA | CASSTTGMNTEAFF | TGTGCCAGCAGTACGACAGGAATGAACACTGAAGCTTTCTTT
TRBJ1-1 | once | TRBV6-1 | TRBD1 | CASSDGMTGMAEAFF | TGTGCCAGCAGTGACGGGATGACAGGGATGGCTGAAGCTTTCTTT
TRBJ1-4 | NA | TRBV4-2 | NA | CASSLDRLENEKLFF | TGTGCCAGCAGCCTAGACAGGTTAGAAAATGAAAAACTGTTTTTT
TRBJ1-1 | NA | TRBV11-2 | NA | CASSLAFARQLMNTEAFF | TGTGCCAGCAGCTTAGCGTTCGCCCGGCAGCTCATGAACACTGAAGCTTTCTTT
TRBJ2-1 | NA | TRBV18 | TRBD2 | CASSSTGGSYNEQFF | TGTGCCAGCTCCTCGACGGGGGGCTCCTACAATGAGCAGTTCTTC
TRBJ2-3 | once | TRBV5-1 | NA | CASSYSGSGLDTQYF | TGCGCCAGCAGCTACTCGGGTAGCGGACTAGATACGCAGTATTTT
TRBJ2-1 | NA | TRBV12-3/TRBV12-4 | NA | CASSQRGAYEQFF | TGTGCCAGCAGTCAGAGGGGGGCCTATGAGCAGTTCTTC
TRBJ2-5 | NA | TRBV10-3 | TRBD2 | CASAGLAGETQYF | TGTGCCAGCGCGGGACTAGCGGGTGAGACCCAGTACTTC
TRBJ2-7 | NA | TRBV9 | NA | CASSARQWAYEQYF | TGTGCCAGCAGCGCCCGACAGTGGGCCTACGAGCAGTACTTC
TRBJ1-1 | NA | TRBV30 | NA | CAWGRDTEAFF | TGTGCCTGGGGAAGGGACACTGAAGCTTTCTTT
TRBJ2-1 | NA | TRBV10-1 | NA | CATLGGGAPVGEQFF | TGCGCCACCCTAGGGGGGGGAGCTCCCGTGGGTGAGCAGTTCTTC
TRBJ2-7 | NA | TRBV7-2 | TRBD1 | CASSSGQGASYEQYF | TGTGCCAGCAGCTCCGGACAGGGGGCTTCCTACGAGCAGTACTTC
TRBJ2-2 | NA | TRBV2 | NA | CASSVTANTGELFF | TGTGCCAGCAGTGTAACAGCAAACACCGGGGAGCTGTTTTTT
TRBJ1-2 | NA | TRBV6-5 | TRBD1 | CASRNPGQGADGYTF | TGTGCCAGCAGGAATCCGGGACAGGGGGCGGATGGCTACACCTTC
TRBJ1-1 | once | TRBV19 | NA | CASSTDMSAKAFF | TGTGCCAGTAGTACCGACATGTCCGCTAAAGCTTTCTTT
TRBJ2-3 | NA | TRBV5-4 | TRBD2 | CASSLESGNQGTQYF | TGTGCCAGCAGCTTGGAGAGCGGGAACCAAGGTACGCAGTATTTT
TRBJ2-7 | NA | TRBV25-1 | NA | CASSELEGTYEQCF | TGTGCCAGCAGTGAACTTGAGGGTACTTACGAGCAGTGCTTC
TRBJ2-3 | few | TRBV10-1 | TRBD1 | CASGKTGTGDLDTQYF | TGCGCCAGCGGAAAGACCGGGACAGGGGACCTAGATACGCAGTATTTT
TRBJ2-7 | NA | TRBV6-2/TRBV6-3 | NA | CASSYGGMILEQYF | TGTGCCAGCAGTTACGGCGGGATGATTTTAGAGCAGTACTTC
TRBJ1-6 | NA | TRBV11-2 | NA | CASSWGRDSPLHF | TGTGCCAGCAGCTGGGGGAGGGATTCACCCCTCCACTTT
TRBJ2-3 | once | TRBV30 | NA | CAWSGPQDTQYF | TGTGCCTGGAGTGGTCCCCAGGATACGCAGTATTTT
TRBJ1-1 | NA | TRBV4-1 | TRBD1 | CASSQEGQGNMNTEAFF | TGCGCCAGCAGCCAAGAGGGACAGGGGAACATGAACACTGAAGCTTTCTTT
TRBJ1-3 | few | TRBV9 | NA | CASSALGVSSGNTIYF | TGTGCCAGCAGCGCCTTGGGGGTATCGTCTGGAAACACCATATATTTT
TRBJ1-3 | NA | TRBV9 | NA | CASSVEEVGVSGNTIYF | TGTGCCAGCAGCGTAGAGGAGGTGGGGGTCTCTGGAAACACCATATATTTT
TRBJ2-1 | once | TRBV29-1 | TRBD2 | CSVALRLATGNEQFF | TGCAGCGTTGCCCTCAGACTAGCAACGGGCAATGAGCAGTTCTTC
TRBJ2-1 | NA | TRBV5-1 | TRBD2 | CASSLAYTSGLTVSLNEQFF | TGCGCCAGCAGCTTGGCCTATACTAGCGGCTTGACAGTCTCTCTCAATGAGCAGTTCTTC
TRBJ2-1 | once | TRBV24-1 | TRBD2 | CATSDPRSGRRGEQFF | TGTGCCACCAGTGACCCACGGAGCGGGAGGCGTGGTGAGCAGTTCTTC
TRBJ2-7 | NA | TRBV5-4 | NA | CASSQQQGYEQYF | TGTGCCAGCAGCCAGCAACAGGGCTACGAGCAGTACTTC